This T cell receptor beta chain appears in the sequencing data of a study of blood T cell repertoires in COVID-19. Study-level information: Sample material is recorded as cDNA or gDNA derived from T cells, B-cell-depleted T cells, or PBMCs.

Germline V gene sequence: CDR1 LGHDT, CDR2 YNNKEL (reference sequence). The CDR3 has 19 residues. J lost 4 bases, V lost 4 bases, and 21 bases had no gene match. As originally analysed: By means of reference gene primer amplification, nucleated cell counts were estimated. Profiled with immunoSEQ multiplex PCR; TCRdb holds only in-frame clones, not every one. V and J calls and clone size are copied from that table; D and trimming were computed from the DNA. Of 53,000 or so clones in the sample, approximately 90% are singletons; the top ten hold approximately 6.2%. J is TRBJ2-5 and V is TRBV3-1 (or the pseudogene TRBV3-2); the match to TRBD2 covers 7 bases. Sequencing was done on a sample of peripheral blood. The receptor's source is a man in his forties with acute or convalescent COVID-19. The CDR3 region has the DNA TGTGCCAGCAGCCCGCATGGGGAGGGGCAAGGGTGGAGAGGAGAGACCCAGTACTTC. Protein: CASSPHGEGQGWRGETQYF.